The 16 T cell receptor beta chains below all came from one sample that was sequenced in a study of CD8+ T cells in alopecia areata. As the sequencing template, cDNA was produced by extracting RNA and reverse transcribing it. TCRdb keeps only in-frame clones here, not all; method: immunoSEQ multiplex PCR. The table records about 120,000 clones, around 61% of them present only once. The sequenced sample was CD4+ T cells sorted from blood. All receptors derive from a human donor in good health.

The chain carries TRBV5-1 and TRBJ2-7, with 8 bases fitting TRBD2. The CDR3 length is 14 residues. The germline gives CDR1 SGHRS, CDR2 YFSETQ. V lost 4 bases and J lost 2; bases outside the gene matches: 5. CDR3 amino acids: CASSSSGATYEQYF. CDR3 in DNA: TGCGCCAGCAGCAGTAGCGGGGCGACCTACGAGCAGTACTTC.

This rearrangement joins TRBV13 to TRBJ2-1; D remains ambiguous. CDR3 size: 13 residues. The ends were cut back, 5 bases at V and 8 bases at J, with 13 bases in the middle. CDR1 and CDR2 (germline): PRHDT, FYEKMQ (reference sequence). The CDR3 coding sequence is TGTGCCAGCAGCCGCTTAGGCCGAGATGAGCAGTTCTTC. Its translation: CASSRLGRDEQFF.

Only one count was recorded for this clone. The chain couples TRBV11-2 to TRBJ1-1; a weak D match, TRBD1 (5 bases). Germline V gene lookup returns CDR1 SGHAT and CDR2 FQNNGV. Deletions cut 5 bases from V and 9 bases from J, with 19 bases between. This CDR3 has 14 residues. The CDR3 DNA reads TGTGCCAGCAGCAACTCCGGGGCAGCCCAGAAAGCTTTCTTT. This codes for CASSNSGAAQKAFF.

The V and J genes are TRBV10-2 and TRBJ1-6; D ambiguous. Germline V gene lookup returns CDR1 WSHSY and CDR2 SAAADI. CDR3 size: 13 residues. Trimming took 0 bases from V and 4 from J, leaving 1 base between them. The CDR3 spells CASSESYNSPLHF. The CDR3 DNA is TGCGCCAGCAGTGAGTCGTATAATTCACCCCTCCACTTT.

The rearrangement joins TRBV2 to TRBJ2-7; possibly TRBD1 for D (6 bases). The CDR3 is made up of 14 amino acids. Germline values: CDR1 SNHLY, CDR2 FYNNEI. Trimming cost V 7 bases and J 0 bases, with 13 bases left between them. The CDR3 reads CASTLTGFSYEQYF. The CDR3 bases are TGTGCCAGCACACTGACAGGCTTCTCCTACGAGCAGTACTTC.

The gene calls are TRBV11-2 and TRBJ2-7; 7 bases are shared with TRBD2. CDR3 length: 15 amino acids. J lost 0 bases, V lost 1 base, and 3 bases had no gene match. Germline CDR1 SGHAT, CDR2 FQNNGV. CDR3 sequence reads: CASSLGGTISYEQYF. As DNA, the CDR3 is TGTGCCAGCAGCTTAGGAGGGACTATCTCCTACGAGCAGTACTTC.

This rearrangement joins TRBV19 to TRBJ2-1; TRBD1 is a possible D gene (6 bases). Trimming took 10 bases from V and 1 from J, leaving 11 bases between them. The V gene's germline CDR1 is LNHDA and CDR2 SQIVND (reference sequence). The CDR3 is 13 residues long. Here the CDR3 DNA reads TGTGCCACCAAGAGGGGGTCCTACAATGAGCAGTTCTTC. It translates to CATKRGSYNEQFF.

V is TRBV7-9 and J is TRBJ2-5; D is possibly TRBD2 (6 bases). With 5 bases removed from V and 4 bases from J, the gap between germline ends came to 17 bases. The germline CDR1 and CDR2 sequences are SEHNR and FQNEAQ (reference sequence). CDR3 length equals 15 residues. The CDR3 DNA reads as TGTGCCAGCAGCGGCCCCCCCCTCGGGGGAGAGACCCAGTACTTC. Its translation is CASSGPPLGGETQYF.

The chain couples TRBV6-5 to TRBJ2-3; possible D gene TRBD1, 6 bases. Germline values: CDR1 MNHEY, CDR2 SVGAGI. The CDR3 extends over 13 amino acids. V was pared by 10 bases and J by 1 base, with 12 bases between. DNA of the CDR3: TGTGCCACCCGGGACATCGGCACAGATACGCAGTATTTT. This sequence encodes CATRDIGTDTQYF.

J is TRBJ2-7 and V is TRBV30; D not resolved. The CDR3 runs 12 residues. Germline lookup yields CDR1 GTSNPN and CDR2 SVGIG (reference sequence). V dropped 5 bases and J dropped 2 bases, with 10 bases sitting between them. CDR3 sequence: CAWSIPTYEQYF. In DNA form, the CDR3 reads TGTGCCTGGTCCATTCCCACCTACGAGCAGTACTTC.

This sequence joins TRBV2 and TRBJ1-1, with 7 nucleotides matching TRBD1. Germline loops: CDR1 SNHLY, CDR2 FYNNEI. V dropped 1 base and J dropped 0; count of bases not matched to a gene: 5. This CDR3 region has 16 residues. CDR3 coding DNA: TGTGCCAGCAGTGAAGAGGGGGCAGGGGTGAACACTGAAGCTTTCTTT. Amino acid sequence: CASSEEGAGVNTEAFF.

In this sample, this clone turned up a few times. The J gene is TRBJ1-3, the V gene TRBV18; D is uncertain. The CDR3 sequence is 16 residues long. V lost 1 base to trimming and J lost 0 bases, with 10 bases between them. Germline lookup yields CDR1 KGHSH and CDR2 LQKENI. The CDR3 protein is CASSPRPDGSGNTIYF. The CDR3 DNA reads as TGTGCCAGCTCACCACGGCCAGATGGCTCTGGAAACACCATATATTTT.

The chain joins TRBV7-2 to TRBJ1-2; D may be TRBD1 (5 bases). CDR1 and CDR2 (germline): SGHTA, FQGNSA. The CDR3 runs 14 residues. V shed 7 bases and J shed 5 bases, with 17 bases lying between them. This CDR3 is CASTYGQGGYGYTF. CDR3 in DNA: TGTGCCAGCACCTACGGGCAGGGAGGGTATGGCTACACCTTC.

CDR3 region: CAWSAVTSGVQYF. The CDR3 region has the DNA TGTGCCTGGAGTGCGGTGACTAGCGGGGTACAGTACTTC. The chain uses TRBV30 and TRBJ2-4; 11 nucleotides line up with TRBD2. The CDR3 sequence is 13 residues long. The ends lost 1 base at V and 13 bases at J; junction bases unmatched: 6. From germline, CDR1 is GTSNPN and CDR2 SVGIG (reference sequence).

CDR3 loop: CASSRAPPGQGYEQYF. CDR3 nucleotides: TGTGCCAGCAGCCGCGCGCCGCCCGGACAGGGCTACGAGCAGTACTTC. V and J are TRBV27 and TRBJ2-7; 8 bases map to TRBD1. CDR3 length: 16 amino acids. Germline CDR1 MNHEY, CDR2 SMNVEV (reference sequence). V shed 6 bases and J 3 bases; nucleotides not matched to a gene: 13.

In DNA form, the CDR3 reads TGCGCCAGCAGTCGGACAGAGAACACTGAAGCTTTCTTT. Translated, it gives CASSRTENTEAFF. The rearrangement joins TRBV23-1 to TRBJ1-1; tentative D call: TRBD1 (6 bases). TRBV23-1 is identified as an open reading frame with a role that is uncertain. CDR3 length equals 13 residues. V was shortened by 4 bases and J by 1 base, with 7 bases between the two germline ends.